This passage covers 12 T cell receptor beta chains from one sample sequenced in a study of CD8 T cells in Susac syndrome. RNA was extracted with the RNeasy kit, and a quantity of roughly 0.45 to 1 ug was reverse transcribed using random hexamers. TCRdb reanalysed the immunoSEQ multiplex PCR reads using MiXCR and keeps one entry per CDR3 protein. In the table there are about 120,000 distinct CDR3 sequences, 85% to 95% of which are singletons. The material sequenced was CD8+ T cells from PBMCs. These receptors were obtained from a human donor in good health.

The chain joins TRBV6-5 to TRBJ1-4; D may be TRBD1 (6 bases). The V end was cut by 2 bases, the J end by 11 bases, with 15 bases between. The CDR3 has 14 amino acids. Germline V gene data show CDR1 as MNHEY and CDR2 as SVGAGI. The CDR3 protein is CASSYDRKGGKLFF. CDR3 nucleotides: TGTGCCAGCAGTTACGACAGGAAGGGTGGGAAACTGTTTTTT.

The chain is built from TRBV9 and TRBJ1-1; unclear D gene. Germline CDR1 SGDLS, CDR2 YYNGEE. CDR3 size: 15 residues. V shed 4 bases and J shed 0 bases, with 13 bases lying between them. The CDR3 spells CASSPPERMNTEAFF. The CDR3 DNA reads as TGTGCCAGCAGCCCACCCGAAAGGATGAACACTGAAGCTTTCTTT.

This clonotype was found once. In nucleotides, the CDR3 is TGTGCCAGCAGCTTAAACGGAGCAGGGGTCCATGGCTACACCTTC. This translates into CASSLNGAGVHGYTF. The V and J genes are TRBV7-9 and TRBJ1-2; weak D call: TRBD1 (6 bases). Between the trimmed V and J ends, which lost 2 bases and 6 bases, there was a span of 16 bases. This CDR3 spans 15 amino acids. The germline CDR1 and CDR2 sequences are SEHNR and FQNEAQ (reference sequence).

The chain links TRBV9 to TRBJ2-1; the match to TRBD2 covers 8 bases. After removal of 3 bases from V and 13 bases from J, the junction contained 9 bases not matched to a gene. The CDR3 spans 13 residues. CDR1 and CDR2 from the germline V gene are SGDLS and YYNGEE. The CDR3 DNA reads as TGTGCCAGCAGCGCGGGGGACGGGACTAGTCAGTTCTTC. Amino acids: CASSAGDGTSQFF. The full variable domain, in which reference TRBV9 and TRBJ2-1 provide the parts outside the CDR3, is DSGVTQTPKHLITATGQRVTLRCSPRSGDLSVYWYQQSLDQGLQFLIQYYNGEERAKGNILERFSAQQFPDLHSELNLSSLELGDSALYFCASSAGDGTSQFFGPGTRLTVL.

The V call is TRBV2, the J call TRBJ2-7; D gene unclear. The CDR3 runs 13 residues. Germline V gene lookup returns CDR1 SNHLY and CDR2 FYNNEI. V gave up 3 bases and J gave up 0 bases, with 6 bases separating them. The CDR3 DNA reads as TGTGCCAGCAGTGACGCGGCCTCCTACGAGCAGTACTTC. Encoded protein: CASSDAASYEQYF.

V gene TRBV10-2 combines with J gene TRBJ1-2; 7 bases are shared with TRBD1. The CDR3 loop spans 15 amino acids. Per the germline V gene, CDR1 is WSHSY and CDR2 is SAAADI. The J segment lost 3 bases and the V segment lost 3 bases, leaving 7 bases of the junction unmatched. The CDR3, as DNA: TGCGCCAGCAGTGAACCGTGGCAGGGGGACTATGGCTACACCTTC. It encodes CASSEPWQGDYGYTF.

The V gene is TRBV12-3 or TRBV12-4, the J gene TRBJ2-4; tentative D call: TRBD2 (6 bases). The V gene lost 5 bases and the J gene lost 8 bases, with 19 bases spanning the gap. The CDR3 length is 15 residues. The CDR3 protein is CASSPPGVRRDIQYF. The CDR3, as DNA: TGTGCCAGCAGTCCCCCCGGGGTCCGGAGGGACATTCAGTACTTC.

V gene TRBV12-3 or TRBV12-4 combines with J gene TRBJ2-1, with 13 bases matching TRBD2. This CDR3 spans 17 amino acids. The junction had 12 bases not matched to a gene; V was cut back by 6 bases and J by 7 bases. This CDR3 is CASSQGRTSGRWNEQFF. In DNA, the CDR3 is TGTGCCAGCAGCCAAGGTCGGACTAGCGGGAGATGGAATGAGCAGTTCTTC.

This clonotype was seen only once. The chain combines TRBV29-1 with TRBJ2-1; 9 bases line up with TRBD2. Germline V gene data show CDR1 as SQVTM and CDR2 as ANQGSEA. The length of the CDR3 is 19 residues. J gave up 5 bases and V 6 bases, and 23 bases lay outside the gene matches. As DNA, the CDR3 is TGCAGCGTCGACTCCCGGCTAGCGGGGTCCTTTTCCATAGACAATGAGCAGTTCTTC. Protein product: CSVDSRLAGSFSIDNEQFF.

The rearrangement links TRBV23-1 to TRBJ2-7; D unresolved. TRBV23-1 falls under the ORF class, with uncertain function. This CDR3 contains 12 residues. Deletions cut 3 bases from V and 0 bases from J, with 3 bases between. The CDR3 DNA sequence: TGCGCCAGCAGTCATAGCTCCTACGAGCAGTACTTC. Its protein product is CASSHSSYEQYF.

This chain links TRBV12-3 or TRBV12-4 with TRBJ2-3; D possibly corresponds to TRBD1 (6 bases). Trimming pared 6 bases from V and 0 bases from J, leaving 19 bases between. There are 17 residues in the CDR3. For the CDR3, the DNA is TGTGCCAGCAGCACCTCCGGGACACCCTTTAGCACAGATACGCAGTATTTT. Translating it yields CASSTSGTPFSTDTQYF.

The chain carries TRBV11-1 and TRBJ1-2, with 7 bases aligning to TRBD1. CDR1 SGHAT and CDR2 FQDESV come from the germline V gene (reference sequence). This CDR3 has 16 residues. Unmatched junction bases numbered 16, after V lost 5 bases and J lost 7 bases. The CDR3 DNA reads TGTGCCAGCAGCCCGCATCCGGGACAGCGGCGGAGTGGCTACACCTTC. Translation: CASSPHPGQRRSGYTF.